The 17 T cell receptor beta chains reported below all come from one sample, sequenced in a study of glioma-infiltrating T cells. TCR alpha and beta CDR3 regions were amplified from RNA using iRepertoire nested multiplex PCR. A single record per CDR3 protein comes from TCRdb applying MiXCR to the multiplex PCR reads. The sample carries 100,000 to 150,000 distinct CDR3 sequences, about 25% recorded once. Material for sequencing was glioma tissue, nonneoplastic brain tissue, or PBMCs (not recorded which). The receptors come from a human donor with low-grade glioma or glioblastoma, undergoing nonglioma brain surgery, or in good health (not recorded which).

The CDR3 bases are TGTGCCACCAGCAGAGGGTCAGAGGTGTGGATGGCGAACACTGAAGCTTTCTTT. Protein sequence: CATSRGSEVWMANTEAFF. This chain connects TRBV15 to TRBJ1-1; D not certain. CDR1 LNHNV and CDR2 YYDKDF come from the germline V gene (reference sequence). The V end was cut by 1 base, the J end by 1 base, with 19 bases between. The CDR3 sequence is 18 residues long.

The chain links TRBV2 to TRBJ2-7; D is undetermined. The CDR3 is 13 residues long. The V and J ends lost 1 base and 4 bases respectively, with 8 bases between them. CDR1 is SNHLY and CDR2 is FYNNEI in the germline V gene. This chain's CDR3 is CASSEDLIYEQYV. CDR3 DNA: TGTGCCAGCAGTGAAGACCTGATATACGAGCAGTACGTC.

This chain connects TRBV6-6 to TRBJ2-5; 8 nucleotides line up with TRBD1. The germline CDR1 and CDR2 sequences are MNHNY and SVGAGI (reference sequence). The CDR3 covers 15 residues. Trimming at V came to 6 bases and at J to 1 base, leaving 7 bases not matched to a gene. The CDR3 DNA follows: TGTGCCAGCAGCTGGGACGGGACAGGCCAAGAGACCCAGTACTTC. It codes for CASSWDGTGQETQYF.

CDR3 nucleotide sequence: TGTGCCACCAGAGCGGGGGGGCCGCCTCGCGAGCAGTACGTC. Its translation is CATRAGGPPREQYV. The chain has TRBV28 and TRBJ2-7, with TRBD2 matching 10 bases. The CDR3 has 14 residues. V lost 10 bases to trimming and J lost 6 bases; unmatched junction nucleotides: 12. The germline V gene encodes CDR1 MDHEN and CDR2 SYDVKM.

This clonotype has more than one count but fewer than ten. The chain combines TRBV18 with TRBJ1-3; TRBD1 might be the D (5 bases). V lost 3 bases and J 3 bases, leaving 12 bases between the germline ends. CDR3 size: 15 residues. Germline V gene data show CDR1 as KGHSH and CDR2 as LQKENI. The CDR3 spells CASSPPTDVGNTIYF. The CDR3 coding sequence is TGTGCCAGCTCACCCCCGACAGACGTTGGAAACACCATATATTTT.

This clonotype was seen ten or more times. This chain joins TRBV20-1 and TRBJ1-6, with D possibly TRBD1 on 5 matching bases. Trimming removed 6 bases at V and 3 bases at J, with 18 bases between. Germline V gives CDR1 DFQATT, CDR2 SNEGSKA (reference sequence). This CDR3 is built from 16 residues. In nucleotides, the CDR3 is TGCAGTGCCTTGACGGGGGGGGTAAGCTATAATTCACCCCTCCACTTT. It yields the protein CSALTGGVSYNSPLHF.

The table lists this clonotype with a few counts. V is TRBV27 and J is TRBJ1-5; 7 nucleotides match TRBD1. The J segment lost 2 bases and the V segment lost 3 bases, leaving 10 bases of the junction unmatched. Germline assignment: CDR1 MNHEY and CDR2 SMNVEV (reference sequence). This CDR3 is built from 17 residues. The CDR3 region has the DNA TGTGCCAGCAGTTTTTCCCTAGACAGGGCAGGCAATCAGCCCCAGCATTTT. It yields the protein CASSFSLDRAGNQPQHF.

This chain connects TRBV6-1 to TRBJ1-1; D gene ambiguous. CDR1 is MNHNS, CDR2 SASEGT, per germline. This CDR3 has 14 residues. Trimming took off 6 bases at V and 2 bases at J, with 13 bases between the two ends. The CDR3 region is CASRTLGRNTEAFF. CDR3 sequence (DNA): TGTGCCAGCAGAACGCTGGGGAGAAACACTGAAGCTTTCTTT.

This sequence joins TRBV19 and TRBJ2-1; 12 bases align to TRBD1. The CDR3 totals 15 residues. The V and J ends lost 4 bases and 5 bases, in that order; junction bases with no gene match: 3. Germline assignment: CDR1 LNHDA and CDR2 SQIVND (reference sequence). The CDR3 is CASSRDRGHHNEQFF. In DNA form, the CDR3 reads TGTGCCAGTAGTAGGGACAGGGGGCATCACAATGAGCAGTTCTTC.

In regard to this clonotype: A clone one base away is much larger, so this may be a read error. As the CDR3 is not closed by the conserved phenylalanine or tryptophan, this likely results from a read error. V usage is TRBV20-1 and J usage is TRBJ1-6; D is unresolved. Germline assignment: CDR1 DFQATT and CDR2 SNEGSKA (reference sequence). CDR3 length equals 13 residues. Trimming took 1 base from V and 6 from J, leaving 7 bases between them. The CDR3 is CSARGPPNSPLHL. CDR3 bases: TGCAGTGCTAGAGGCCCGCCTAATTCACCCCTCCACCTT.

The table lists this clonotype with many counts. V usage is TRBV15 and J usage is TRBJ1-5; 9 bases agree with TRBD1. V gave up 6 bases and J gave up 0 bases; unmatched junction bases: 6. The CDR3 runs to 16 residues. Germline V gene data show CDR1 as LNHNV and CDR2 as YYDKDF (reference sequence). CDR3 loop: CATRTGGFDSNQPQHF. The CDR3, as DNA: TGTGCCACCAGGACAGGGGGTTTCGATAGCAATCAGCCCCAGCATTTT.

As regards this clonotype: The conserved closing phenylalanine or tryptophan is absent in this CDR3, likely reflecting a read error. The chain carries TRBV7-2 and TRBJ1-3; D might be TRBD1 (5 bases). Trimming took off 2 bases at V and 8 bases at J, with 13 bases between the two ends. Germline CDR1 SGHTA, CDR2 FQGNSA. This CDR3 has 14 amino acids. CDR3 sequence (DNA): TGTGCCAGCAGCTTAACTGGGTTCAGGGACACCATATATCTT. This sequence encodes CASSLTGFRDTIYL.

V is TRBV7-9 and J is TRBJ2-7; D possibly uses TRBD1 or TRBD2 (5 bases each). The ends were cut back, 4 bases at V and 2 bases at J, with 15 bases in the middle. The CDR3 consists of 15 residues. Germline V gene lookup returns CDR1 SEHNR and CDR2 FQNEAQ (reference sequence). As DNA, the CDR3 is TGTGCCAGCAGCTCGACCGGGACGGTGACCTACGAGCAGTACGTC. It specifies CASSSTGTVTYEQYV.

The chain recombines TRBV7-2 with TRBJ2-1; D might be TRBD1 or TRBD2, each matching 5 bases. The CDR3 contains 15 residues. V lost 1 base and J 3 bases, leaving 10 bases between the germline ends. Germline assignment: CDR1 SGHTA and CDR2 FQGNSA. This CDR3 reads CASSLGGSGYNEQFF. In DNA, the CDR3 is TGTGCCAGCAGCTTAGGGGGGTCCGGCTACAATGAGCAGTTCTTC.

The CDR3 here is CASEGAGANEKLFF. CDR3 sequence (DNA): TGTGCCAGCGAAGGAGCGGGGGCTAATGAAAAACTGTTTTTT. This chain connects TRBV6-4 to TRBJ1-4; perhaps TRBD1 as D (5 bases). The germline V gene has CDR1 MRHNA and CDR2 SNTAGT. V was pared by 8 bases and J by 3 bases, with 13 bases between. This CDR3 region has 14 residues.

This clonotype was picked up a small number of times. This rearrangement joins TRBV24-1 to TRBJ2-3; 7 bases line up with TRBD1. The junction had 4 bases not matched to a gene; V was cut back by 4 bases and J by 1 base. CDR3 length: 15 amino acids. Germline V gene lookup returns CDR1 KGHDR and CDR2 SFDVKD. The CDR3 is CATSDSGQGTDTQYF. CDR3 DNA: TGTGCCACCAGTGACTCCGGACAGGGCACAGATACGCAGTATTTT.

This clonotype was detected a few times. The V and J genes are TRBV7-3 and TRBJ2-3; the D gene is possibly TRBD2 (5 bases). Trimming removed 2 bases from V and 2 bases from J, with 11 bases in between. The CDR3 is 15 residues long. In germline, CDR1 is SGHTA, CDR2 FQGTGA. The CDR3 DNA reads as TGTGCCAGCAGCTTATCCGGACTGTCCACAGATACGCAGTATTTT. As protein: CASSLSGLSTDTQYF.